The 26 T cell receptor beta chains below all came from one sample that was sequenced in a study of CD8+ T cells in alopecia areata. Reverse transcribed after extraction, RNA yielded cDNA as the sequencing template. Some clones are missing from TCRdb's copy, which holds only in-frame ones; the method was immunoSEQ multiplex PCR. This table holds about 200,000 clones, around 62% found once. This specimen consisted of CD4+ T cells sorted from blood, obtained at week 0. These receptors were taken from a human donor with alopecia areata.

V is TRBV4-1 and J is TRBJ2-2; 7 nucleotides align to TRBD2. V lost 8 bases and J lost 5; bases outside the gene matches: 5. Germline loops: CDR1 MGHRA, CDR2 YSYEKL. The length of the CDR3 is 13 residues. CDR3 amino acids: CASFREETGELFF. The CDR3 nucleotides read TGCGCCAGCTTTCGGGAGGAGACCGGGGAGCTGTTTTTT.

In this sample, this clone turned up a few times. Other DNA sequences in the same sample also yield this CDR3. V usage is TRBV30 and J usage is TRBJ1-1, with unresolved D. The CDR3 covers 11 residues. Trimming stripped 2 bases from V and 1 base from J, with 2 bases between. CDR1 and CDR2 (germline): GTSNPN, SVGIG (reference sequence). CDR3: CAWSRNTEAFF. As DNA, the CDR3 is TGTGCCTGGAGTCGGAACACTGAAGCTTTCTTT.

The rearrangement joins TRBV4-2 to TRBJ1-2; D is unresolved. Germline V gives CDR1 LGHNA, CDR2 YNFKEQ. CDR3 length: 14 amino acids. The V end lost 0 bases, the J end lost 2 bases, and 7 bases lay between the germline ends. CDR3: CASSQDVENYGYTF. For the CDR3, the DNA is TGTGCCAGCAGCCAAGATGTAGAAAACTATGGCTACACCTTC.

V and J are TRBV11-2 and TRBJ2-2; 7 bases are a match to TRBD2. The CDR3 length is 14 residues. Trimming took 3 bases from V and 5 from J; bases not matched to a gene: 3. Per germline, CDR1 SGHAT and CDR2 FQNNGV. The CDR3 here is CASSFSGLTGELFF. The CDR3 DNA follows: TGTGCCAGCAGCTTTAGCGGGTTGACCGGGGAGCTGTTTTTT. Full variable domain (rest looked up from reference TRBV11-2 and TRBJ2-2): EAGVAQSPRYKIIEKRQSVAFWCNPISGHATLYWYQQILGQGPKLLIQFQNNGVVDDSQLPKDRFSAERLKGVDSTLKIQPAKLEDSAVYLCASSFSGLTGELFFGEGSRLTVL.

The J gene is TRBJ2-1, the V gene TRBV5-1; 8 nucleotides agree with TRBD1. The germline V gene encodes CDR1 SGHRS and CDR2 YFSETQ. J gave up 4 bases and V 4 bases, and 16 bases lay outside the gene matches. The CDR3 extends over 18 amino acids. The CDR3 DNA sequence: TGCGCCAGCAGCATGCCTGTACCCCAGGGGGCGGTTTACAATGAGCAGTTCTTC. Protein product: CASSMPVPQGAVYNEQFF. Full variable domain (missing parts from reference TRBV5-1 and TRBJ2-1): KAGVTQTPRYLIKTRGQQVTLSCSPISGHRSVSWYQQTPGQGLQFLFEYFSETQRNKGNFPGRFSGRQFSNSRSEMNVSTLELGDSALYLCASSMPVPQGAVYNEQFFGPGTRLTVL.

This chain connects TRBV30 to TRBJ2-2, with D unclear. The CDR3 loop spans 11 amino acids. The ends were cut back, 4 bases at V and 2 bases at J, with 2 bases in the middle. Germline V lookup: CDR1 GTSNPN, CDR2 SVGIG (reference sequence). DNA for the CDR3: TGTGCCTGGACCAACACCGGGGAGCTGTTTTTT. Its protein product is CAWTNTGELFF.

The CDR3, as DNA: TGTGCCTGGAGTGTAGGGTGGGACACCATATATTTT. It is translated as CAWSVGWDTIYF. This chain connects TRBV30 to TRBJ1-3; no clear D. V lost 0 bases and J 8 bases, leaving 8 bases between the germline ends. CDR3 length: 12 residues. In germline, CDR1 is GTSNPN, CDR2 SVGIG (reference sequence).

Points on this clone: Germline is not matched at one junction end, which may reflect a read error. The V gene is TRBV29-1, the J gene TRBJ2-1, with 13 bases fitting TRBD2. The V gene's germline CDR1 is SQVTM and CDR2 ANQGSEA. This CDR3 spans 16 amino acids. CDR3 nucleotide sequence: TGCAGCCTTGAGGGGACTAGCGGGGTCTCCTACAATGAGCAGTTCTTC. This codes for CSLEGTSGVSYNEQFF.

This chain links TRBV15 with TRBJ1-2; tentative D call: TRBD1 (5 bases). The germline V gene has CDR1 LNHNV and CDR2 YYDKDF (reference sequence). The V end was cut by 3 bases, the J end by 4 bases, with 12 bases between. The CDR3 contains 14 residues. CDR3 amino acids: CATSSADRPYGYTF. The DNA for the CDR3 is TGTGCCACCAGCAGTGCAGACAGACCCTATGGCTACACCTTC.

This clone has just a few counts. The chain links TRBV30 to TRBJ1-6; D gene uncertain. From germline, CDR1 is GTSNPN and CDR2 SVGIG (reference sequence). The ends were cut back, 2 bases at V and 9 bases at J, with 11 bases in the middle. The CDR3 is 13 amino acids. The CDR3 region is CAWSLAYGSPLHF. The CDR3 nucleotides are TGTGCCTGGAGTCTAGCCTACGGTTCACCCCTCCACTTT.

This clone was counted a few times. This chain joins TRBV29-1 and TRBJ2-7; 9 bases match TRBD1. The CDR3 totals 14 residues. The germline V gene encodes CDR1 SQVTM and CDR2 ANQGSEA. V dropped 6 bases and J dropped 9; count of bases not matched to a gene: 15. In DNA, the CDR3 is TGCAGCGTCGTGATACAGGGGGCGGTTGTCGTGCAGTACTTC. As protein: CSVVIQGAVVVQYF.

On this clone: A read error may account for a junction end that differs from germline. The rearrangement links TRBV19 to TRBJ2-6, with D perhaps TRBD1 (6 bases). In germline, CDR1 is LNHDA, CDR2 SQIVND (reference sequence). The CDR3 is 16 residues long. Here the CDR3 reads CASSLETGSGANVLTF. DNA for the CDR3: TGTGCCAGTAGTCTAGAGACAGGCTCTGGGGCCAACGTCCTGACTTTC.

CDR3 sequence (DNA): TGTGCCAGCAGCACTATAGGGAACACTGAAGCTTTCTTT. Its protein is CASSTIGNTEAFF. The chain has TRBV2 and TRBJ1-1, with D uncertain. This CDR3 spans 13 amino acids. Germline V CDR1 and CDR2: SNHLY, FYNNEI. Trimming left V 6 bases short and J 1 base short, with 9 bases between.

The chain joins TRBV9 to TRBJ2-3; D uncertain. The CDR3 is 15 amino acids. Germline CDR1 reads SGDLS; CDR2 reads YYNGEE. Trimming took 5 bases from V and 0 from J, leaving 13 bases between them. The chain's CDR3 is CASSRIVASTDTQYF. In DNA, the CDR3 is TGTGCCAGCAGTAGGATAGTGGCTAGCACAGATACGCAGTATTTT. The variable domain in full, completed from reference TRBV9 and TRBJ2-3, reads DSGVTQTPKHLITATGQRVTLRCSPRSGDLSVYWYQQSLDQGLQFLIQYYNGEERAKGNILERFSAQQFPDLHSELNLSSLELGDSALYFCASSRIVASTDTQYFGPGTRLTVL.

This clone was recorded a few times. The V gene is TRBV5-6, the J gene TRBJ1-1, with 7 positions matching TRBD1. This CDR3 has 12 residues. The V and J ends lost 4 bases and 8 bases, in that order; junction bases with no gene match: 5. In germline, CDR1 is SGHDT, CDR2 YYEEEE. CDR3 in amino acids: CASSKRDREAFF. CDR3 sequence (DNA): TGTGCCAGCAGCAAGAGGGACAGAGAAGCTTTCTTT.

This clone has a handful of counts. The V and J genes are TRBV2 and TRBJ2-2; possibly TRBD1 or TRBD2 for D (5 bases each). CDR3 size: 14 residues. Trimming stripped 6 bases from V and 6 bases from J, with 14 bases between. Germline V gene sequence: CDR1 SNHLY, CDR2 FYNNEI. For the CDR3, the DNA is TGTGCCAGCAGGGACCTCCGGGGCGCCGGGGAGCTGTTTTTT. Amino acids: CASRDLRGAGELFF. Complete variable domain (other parts from reference TRBV2 and TRBJ2-2): EPEVTQTPSHQVTQMGQEVILRCVPISNHLYFYWYRQILGQKVEFLVSFYNNEISEKSEIFDDQFSVERPDGSNFTLKIRSTKLEDSAMYFCASRDLRGAGELFFGEGSRLTVL.

This clone was picked up a small number of times. The chain links TRBV4-2 to TRBJ2-4, with D unclear. Germline CDR1 is LGHNA and CDR2 is YNFKEQ. This CDR3 is built from 14 residues. Trimming shortened V by 0 bases and J by 9 bases, and 12 bases separated the two germline ends. CDR3 sequence: CASSQDQQNGIQYF. The CDR3 DNA is TGTGCCAGCAGCCAAGACCAACAGAATGGCATTCAGTACTTC.

J is TRBJ1-4 and V is TRBV29-1, with D perhaps TRBD1 (5 bases). The CDR3 spans 13 residues. Germline CDR1 SQVTM, CDR2 ANQGSEA. V was clipped by 7 bases and J by 4 bases, with 13 bases between them. This chain's CDR3 is CSATGGFNEKLFF. The CDR3 region has the DNA TGCAGCGCAACGGGGGGATTTAATGAAAAACTGTTTTTT.

The V call is TRBV4-2, the J call TRBJ2-7; a weak D match, TRBD1 (8 bases). There are 18 residues in the CDR3. Germline values: CDR1 LGHNA, CDR2 YNFKEQ. Trimming cost V 0 bases and J 7 bases, with 25 bases left between them. The chain's CDR3 is CASSQDKGHRGGPGEQYF. DNA of the CDR3: TGTGCCAGCAGCCAAGATAAGGGACACAGGGGGGGCCCAGGGGAGCAGTACTTC.

This rearrangement joins TRBV5-1 to TRBJ2-7, with D possibly TRBD1 on 5 matching bases. There are 15 residues in the CDR3. From germline, CDR1 is SGHRS and CDR2 YFSETQ. Trimming took 1 base from V and 3 from J, leaving 14 bases between them. In nucleotides, the CDR3 is TGCGCCAGCAGCTTGAAGAGCGCCCAGGGCTACGAGCAGTACTTC. It encodes CASSLKSAQGYEQYF.

This clone was detected only once. The J gene is TRBJ1-5, the V gene TRBV6-1, with D possibly TRBD1 on 5 matching bases. Germline V CDR1 and CDR2: MNHNS, SASEGT. The CDR3 loop spans 13 amino acids. V lost 6 bases and J 5 bases, leaving 11 bases between the germline ends. The CDR3 loop is CASSWGTDQPQHF. CDR3 bases: TGTGCCAGCAGCTGGGGCACTGATCAGCCCCAGCATTTT.

This chain uses TRBV11-3 with TRBJ2-7; a weak D match, TRBD1 (5 bases). CDR1 is SGHNT, CDR2 YENEEA, per germline. V was clipped by 0 bases and J by 6 bases, with 9 bases between them. This CDR3 has 13 residues. As DNA, the CDR3 is TGTGCCAGCAGCTTAGATAGGGGCCGCGAGCAGTACTTC. Translating gives CASSLDRGREQYF.

The chain is built from TRBV15 and TRBJ1-6; D gene ambiguous. The germline gives CDR1 LNHNV, CDR2 YYDKDF (reference sequence). The CDR3 sequence is 12 residues long. Trimming stripped 0 bases from V and 10 bases from J, with 4 bases between. CDR3 protein: CATSRDSSPLHF. The CDR3 coding sequence is TGTGCCACCAGCAGAGATAGCTCACCCCTCCACTTT.

The CDR3 here is CASSRTPGATEQYF. CDR3 nucleotide sequence: TGTGCCAGCAGCCGCACGCCAGGGGCCACCGAGCAGTACTTC. This rearrangement joins TRBV2 to TRBJ2-7, with D possibly being TRBD1 (6 bases). Trimming removed 6 bases from V and 6 bases from J, with 18 bases in between. There are 14 residues in the CDR3. CDR1 and CDR2 (germline): SNHLY, FYNNEI.

V and J are TRBV9 and TRBJ2-3; weak D call: TRBD2 (5 bases). Germline CDR1 reads SGDLS; CDR2 reads YYNGEE. The CDR3 has 15 amino acids. Trimming cost V 4 bases and J 0 bases, with 12 bases left between them. The CDR3 coding sequence is TGTGCCAGCAGCCCCCGGACGGGGAGCACAGATACGCAGTATTTT. Protein product: CASSPRTGSTDTQYF.

The rearrangement joins TRBV7-9 to TRBJ1-5, with D possibly matching TRBD1 (5 bases). Trimming took 5 bases from V and 6 from J, leaving 8 bases between them. The CDR3 loop spans 12 amino acids. Per germline, CDR1 SEHNR and CDR2 FQNEAQ (reference sequence). The CDR3 coding sequence is TGTGCCAGCAGCCGAGGGGTTCAGCCCCAGCATTTT. Residues: CASSRGVQPQHF.